This TCR beta chain came from a study of cytomegalovirus exposure and HLA in healthy donors. The junction had 9 bases not matched to a gene; V was cut back by 6 bases and J by 5 bases. This CDR3 has 14 residues. In germline, CDR1 is LNHDA, CDR2 SQIVND (reference sequence). Profiled with immunoSEQ multiplex PCR; TCRdb holds only in-frame clones, not every one. Here the sample spans 90,000 to 130,000 clones, approximately 96% being singletons. The rearrangement joins TRBV19 to TRBJ1-1, with 7 bases identical to TRBD1. The specimen sequenced was PBMCs. This sequence originates from a woman between 18 and 29 years old in good health and CMV-seronegative. CDR3 protein: CASSTGAKGTEAFF. CDR3 DNA: TGTGCCAGTAGCACAGGGGCGAAGGGGACTGAAGCTTTCTTT.